The T cell receptor beta chain under discussion was sequenced for a study of blood T cell repertoires in COVID-19. Across the whole study: PBMCs, B-cell-depleted T cells, or T cells were the source of the cDNA or gDNA that made up the material.

Original analysis: Amplified reference gene primers provided the basis for estimating nucleated cell counts. This table comes from immunoSEQ multiplex PCR, and its TCRdb copy is limited to in-frame clones, with some not included. That table gives V, J and clone size, and the DNA gave D and trimming. This table holds some 270,000 clones, 80% to 85% found once. Germline CDR1 and CDR2: MNHEY and SVGAGI. The CDR3 has 14 amino acids. J was trimmed by 5 bases and V by 7 bases; bases with no gene match: 7. Sequenced input: peripheral blood. The V call is TRBV6-5, the J call TRBJ1-3; 8 nucleotides agree with TRBD1. This receptor was obtained from a person aged 70 to 85 with COVID-19, enrolled during active disease. The CDR3 sequence is CASTNRGNRNTIYF. In DNA, the CDR3 is TGTGCCAGCACGAACAGGGGGAACAGAAACACCATATATTTT.